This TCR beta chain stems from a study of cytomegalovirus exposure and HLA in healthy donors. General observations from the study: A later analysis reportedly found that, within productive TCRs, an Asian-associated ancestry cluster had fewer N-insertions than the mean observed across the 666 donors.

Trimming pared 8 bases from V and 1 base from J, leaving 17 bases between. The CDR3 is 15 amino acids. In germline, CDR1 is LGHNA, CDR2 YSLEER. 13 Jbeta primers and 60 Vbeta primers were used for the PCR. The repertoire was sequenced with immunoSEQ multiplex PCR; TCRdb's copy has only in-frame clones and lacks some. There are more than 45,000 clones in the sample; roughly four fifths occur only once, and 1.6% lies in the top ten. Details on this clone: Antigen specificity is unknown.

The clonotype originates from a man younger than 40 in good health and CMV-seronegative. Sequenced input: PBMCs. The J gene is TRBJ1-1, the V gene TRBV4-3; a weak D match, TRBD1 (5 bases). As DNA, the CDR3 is TGCGCCAGCTCCGACTCAGGGCAGTCGAACACTGAAGCTTTCTTT. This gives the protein CASSDSGQSNTEAFF.